Listed here are 7 T cell receptor beta chains from one sample, sequenced in a study of CD8+CD57+ T cells in acquired aplastic anemia. The study profiled TCR beta VDJ and CDR3 using genomic DNA as template. From the reads, TCRdb called clonotypes with MiXCR, one entry per CDR3 protein. The repertoire includes 200,000 or so distinct CDR3 sequences, 64% of them detected once, and about half sits in the top ten. Sequences were obtained from sorted CD4+, CD8+, or CD8+CD57+ T cells (not recorded which) from PBMCs. The receptors were sampled from a human donor with severe aplastic anemia or a healthy control (not recorded which).

The chain has TRBV19 and TRBJ2-3; 8 nucleotides agree with TRBD1. This CDR3 comprises 14 residues. CDR1 is LNHDA, CDR2 SQIVND, per germline (reference sequence). V shed 6 bases and J 4 bases; nucleotides not matched to a gene: 6. In DNA form, the CDR3 reads TGTGCCAGTAGGACAGGGGTGGGGGCAGATACGCAGTATTTT. As protein: CASRTGVGADTQYF.

This chain joins TRBV25-1 and TRBJ2-7; D tentatively fits TRBD1 or TRBD2 (5 bases each). Trimming removed 4 bases from V and 0 bases from J, with 13 bases in between. Germline V lookup: CDR1 MGHDK, CDR2 SYGVNS. CDR3 size: 15 residues. CDR3 nucleotide sequence: TGTGCCAGCAGTGTATCCCTGGGACGCTCCTACGAGCAGTACTTC. This gives the protein CASSVSLGRSYEQYF.

The V call is TRBV9, the J call TRBJ2-1; TRBD2 matches 10 bases. Trimming took 0 bases from V and 8 from J; bases not matched to a gene: 11. The V gene's germline CDR1 is SGDLS and CDR2 YYNGEE. This CDR3 contains 17 residues. The CDR3 reads CASSVGGAGGLEDEQFF. The CDR3 nucleotides read TGTGCCAGCAGCGTAGGTGGAGCGGGAGGGTTAGAGGATGAGCAGTTCTTC.

There are a few counts of this clonotype. This sequence joins TRBV11-3 and TRBJ2-3; no reliable D call. The CDR3 is 14 residues long. Germline loops: CDR1 SGHNT, CDR2 YENEEA. Between the trimmed V and J ends, which lost 2 bases and 0 bases, there was a span of 6 bases. The CDR3 bases are TGTGCCAGCAGCTTAAAGGCCAGCACAGATACGCAGTATTTT. It is translated as CASSLKASTDTQYF.

The CDR3 spells CASSRGTDSYEQYF. The CDR3 coding sequence is TGCGCCAGCAGCCGCGGGACAGATTCCTACGAGCAGTACTTC. This sequence joins TRBV5-1 and TRBJ2-7; possible D gene TRBD1, 7 bases. This CDR3 comprises 14 residues. The V gene lost 4 bases and the J gene lost 1 base, with 12 bases spanning the gap. Germline CDR1 and CDR2: SGHRS and YFSETQ.

This clonotype occurred a few times. The chain has TRBV7-9 and TRBJ1-2; D is perhaps TRBD1 (6 bases). This CDR3 comprises 14 residues. Germline-derived CDR1 and CDR2 are SEHNR and FQNEAQ (reference sequence). The V gene lost 2 bases and the J gene lost 13 bases, with 20 bases spanning the gap. The CDR3 sequence is CASSLTNRDLAATF. CDR3 coding DNA: TGTGCCAGCAGCTTAACGAACAGGGACTTGGCGGCCACCTTC.

The chain has TRBV5-1 and TRBJ1-1; maybe TRBD1 (6 bases). Germline lookup yields CDR1 SGHRS and CDR2 YFSETQ. The V end lost 7 bases, the J end lost 0 bases, and 13 bases lay between the germline ends. The CDR3 runs to 14 residues. The CDR3 is CASSGGGLNTEAFF. The CDR3 DNA is TGCGCCAGCTCCGGTGGGGGCTTGAACACTGAAGCTTTCTTT.